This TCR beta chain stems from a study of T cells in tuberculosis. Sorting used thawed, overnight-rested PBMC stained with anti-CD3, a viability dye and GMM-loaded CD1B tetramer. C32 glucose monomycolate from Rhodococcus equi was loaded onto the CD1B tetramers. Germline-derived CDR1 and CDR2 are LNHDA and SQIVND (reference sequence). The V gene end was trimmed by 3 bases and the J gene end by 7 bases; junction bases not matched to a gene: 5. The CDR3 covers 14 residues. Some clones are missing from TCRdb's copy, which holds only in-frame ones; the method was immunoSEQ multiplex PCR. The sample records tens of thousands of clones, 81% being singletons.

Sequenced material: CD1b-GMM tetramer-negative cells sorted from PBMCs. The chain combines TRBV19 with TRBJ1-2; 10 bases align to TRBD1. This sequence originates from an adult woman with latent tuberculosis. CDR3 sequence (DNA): TGTGCCAGTAGTATCCGGACAGGGGGAGGTGGCTACACCTTC. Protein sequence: CASSIRTGGGGYTF.